A single sample gave rise to the 21 T cell receptor beta chains below, sequenced in a study of beta chain features in type 1 diabetes. The isolated RNA, all of it, was reverse transcribed, so expressed TCRB transcripts were what got sequenced. Generated by immunoSEQ multiplex PCR, the TCRdb table keeps only in-frame clones and is missing some. In the table there are 110,000 to 150,000 clones, roughly a tenth of which are singletons. Sequenced sample: central memory CD4+ T cells from blood. The receptor source for this set is a man younger than 35 in good health.

This clone was observed a few times. The V call is TRBV7-9, the J call TRBJ2-7; tentatively, D is TRBD1 (6 bases). CDR1 and CDR2 from the germline V gene are SEHNR and FQNEAQ (reference sequence). This CDR3 has 12 residues. Trimming cost V 5 bases and J 5 bases, with 10 bases left between them. The CDR3 DNA reads TGTGCCAGCAGCGCGACAGGTGACGAGCAGTACTTC. Its translation: CASSATGDEQYF.

This clone was counted a few times. This chain connects TRBV13 to TRBJ2-5; 7 positions match TRBD1. V shed 4 bases, J shed 2 bases, and the junction held 4 bases outside the gene matches. Germline values: CDR1 PRHDT, CDR2 FYEKMQ (reference sequence). The CDR3 is 14 amino acids. The CDR3 here is CASSSRTGQETQYF. The CDR3 DNA follows: TGTGCCAGCAGCTCCCGGACAGGTCAAGAGACCCAGTACTTC.

This clone showed up just a few times. The CDR3 DNA sequence: TGTGCCAGCAGCTTAGAGGTGGGACTCAGCACAGATACGCAGTATTTT. Protein sequence: CASSLEVGLSTDTQYF. The rearrangement joins TRBV11-2 to TRBJ2-3; D might be TRBD2 (6 bases). CDR1 is SGHAT, CDR2 FQNNGV, per germline. Trimming removed 0 bases at V and 0 bases at J, with 10 bases between. The CDR3 has 16 amino acids.

The V and J genes are TRBV4-1 and TRBJ2-7; TRBD2 matches 12 bases. CDR1 is MGHRA and CDR2 is YSYEKL in the germline V gene. Losses at the gene ends were 0 bases for V and 2 bases for J; bases not matched to a gene: 2. The CDR3 runs 16 residues. The DNA of the CDR3 is TGCGCCAGCAGCCAAGAGAGACTAGCGGGGGCCTACGAGCAGTACTTC. This translates into CASSQERLAGAYEQYF.

This clone has only a few counts. V is TRBV28 and J is TRBJ2-7; 10 bases line up with TRBD1. The germline V gene encodes CDR1 MDHEN and CDR2 SYDVKM. V lost 4 bases to trimming and J lost 3 bases; unmatched junction nucleotides: 3. The length of the CDR3 is 14 residues. The CDR3: CASSSGTGVYEQYF. The CDR3, as DNA: TGTGCCAGCAGTTCCGGGACAGGGGTCTACGAGCAGTACTTC.

This clone appeared a few times. The chain links TRBV7-3 to TRBJ2-1; 10 bases agree with TRBD2. The J segment lost 6 bases and the V segment lost 2 bases, leaving 1 base of the junction unmatched. CDR1 and CDR2 (germline): SGHTA, FQGTGA. CDR3 length equals 14 residues. CDR3 DNA sequence: TGTGCCAGCAGCTTACAGCGGGGGGGCAATGAGCAGTTCTTC. Its protein is CASSLQRGGNEQFF. Using reference TRBV7-3 and TRBJ2-1 for the parts outside the CDR3, the full variable domain is GAGVSQTPSNKVTEKGKYVELRCDPISGHTALYWYRQSLGQGPEFLIYFQGTGAADDSGLPNDRFFAVRPEGSVSTLKIQRTERGDSAVYLCASSLQRGGNEQFFGPGTRLTVL.

This clone was seen a few times. The chain employs TRBV2 and TRBJ2-5, with D possibly TRBD2 on 6 matching bases. V was trimmed by 6 bases and J by 5 bases, leaving 13 bases between them. This CDR3 is 13 amino acids long. CDR1 is SNHLY and CDR2 is FYNNEI in the germline V gene. CDR3 loop: CASRLAERETQYF. The CDR3 nucleotides are TGTGCCAGCAGACTAGCTGAAAGGGAGACCCAGTACTTC.

This sequence joins TRBV11-2 and TRBJ1-2; the match to TRBD1 covers 9 bases. Germline CDR1 is SGHAT and CDR2 is FQNNGV. The junction had 10 bases not matched to a gene; V was cut back by 5 bases and J by 6 bases. This CDR3 is built from 15 residues. CDR3 region: CASSLRTGGANGYTF. CDR3 sequence (DNA): TGTGCCAGCAGCCTACGAACAGGGGGCGCAAATGGCTACACCTTC.

This clone was recorded only once. The chain couples TRBV4-3 to TRBJ2-5; the match to TRBD1 covers 8 bases. Per the germline V gene, CDR1 is LGHNA and CDR2 is YSLEER. The CDR3 length is 18 residues. V lost 2 bases, J lost 1 base, and 12 bases stayed unmatched. The CDR3 loop is CASSQLIGGQGGQETQYF. The CDR3 DNA follows: TGCGCCAGCAGCCAACTAATAGGTGGACAGGGAGGCCAAGAGACCCAGTACTTC.

This chain links TRBV7-6 with TRBJ2-3, with 7 bases aligning to TRBD1. This CDR3 comprises 15 residues. J was trimmed by 0 bases and V by 6 bases; bases with no gene match: 6. The V gene's germline CDR1 is SGHVS and CDR2 FNYEAQ. Written as DNA, the CDR3 is TGTGCCAGCAGGATCGGGACAGCGAGCACAGATACGCAGTATTTT. This encodes CASRIGTASTDTQYF.

This clone was counted only a few times. The chain recombines TRBV6-5 with TRBJ1-4; no clear D. Trimming took off 2 bases at V and 5 bases at J, with 9 bases between the two ends. In germline, CDR1 is MNHEY, CDR2 SVGAGI. The CDR3 consists of 14 residues. The CDR3 coding sequence is TGTGCCAGCAGTTACGGGCGGAGGAATGAAAAACTGTTTTTT. Translated: CASSYGRRNEKLFF.

This clone was seen a few times. The chain uses TRBV7-2 and TRBJ1-4; D might be TRBD1 (6 bases). Trimming left V 4 bases short and J 2 bases short, with 8 bases between. Germline loops: CDR1 SGHTA, CDR2 FQGNSA. CDR3 length: 14 residues. The DNA of the CDR3 is TGTGCCAGCAGCTACCAGGGGACTAATGAAAAACTGTTTTTT. It encodes CASSYQGTNEKLFF. Using reference TRBV7-2 and TRBJ1-4 for the parts outside the CDR3, the full variable domain is GAGVSQSPSNKVTEKGKDVELRCDPISGHTALYWYRQSLGQGLEFLIYFQGNSAPDKSGLPSDRFSAERTGGSVSTLTIQRTQQEDSAVYLCASSYQGTNEKLFFGSGTQLSVL.

This clone was found a few times. The genes are TRBV18 and TRBJ1-2, with D perhaps TRBD1 (6 bases). This CDR3 has 13 amino acids. Trimming cost V 5 bases and J 6 bases, with 13 bases left between them. Per germline, CDR1 KGHSH and CDR2 LQKENI. CDR3 amino acids: CASSGQGKNGYTF. As DNA, the CDR3 is TGTGCCAGCTCAGGCCAGGGGAAGAATGGCTACACCTTC. Based on the CDR3 plus reference TRBV18 and TRBJ1-2, the full variable domain is NAGVMQNPRHLVRRRGQEARLRCSPMKGHSHVYWYRQLPEEGLKFMVYLQKENIIDESGMPKERFSAEFPKEGPSILRIQQVVRGDSAAYFCASSGQGKNGYTFGSGTRLTVV.

In this sample, this clone turned up a few times. The chain couples TRBV11-2 to TRBJ1-4; 9 positions match TRBD1. The CDR3 runs 15 residues. The trim removed 4 bases at V and 3 bases at J, leaving 3 bases unmatched. From germline, CDR1 is SGHAT and CDR2 FQNNGV. The CDR3 region has the DNA TGTGCCAGCAGCTGGGACAGGGTGTCTAATGAAAAACTGTTTTTT. Protein: CASSWDRVSNEKLFF.

The J gene is TRBJ2-2, the V gene TRBV5-1, with D possibly TRBD2 on 5 matching bases. CDR1 SGHRS and CDR2 YFSETQ come from the germline V gene. The CDR3 length is 15 residues. The germline V and J ends were trimmed by 0 bases and 2 bases, with 8 bases remaining between them. The CDR3 region is CASSLADSNTGELFF. The CDR3 region has the DNA TGCGCCAGCAGCTTGGCGGACTCTAACACCGGGGAGCTGTTTTTT. Together with reference TRBV5-1 and TRBJ2-2, the CDR3 gives the full variable domain: KAGVTQTPRYLIKTRGQQVTLSCSPISGHRSVSWYQQTPGQGLQFLFEYFSETQRNKGNFPGRFSGRQFSNSRSEMNVSTLELGDSALYLCASSLADSNTGELFFGEGSRLTVL.

J is TRBJ2-7 and V is TRBV7-2; TRBD1 is a possible D gene (5 bases). The CDR3 consists of 13 residues. Trimming cost V 6 bases and J 6 bases, with 15 bases left between them. Germline lookup yields CDR1 SGHTA and CDR2 FQGNSA. The CDR3 nucleotides are TGTGCCAGCAGAATATTACCAAGGGGCGAGCAGTACTTC. Translated: CASRILPRGEQYF.

This clone was counted only a few times. V usage is TRBV18 and J usage is TRBJ1-6; 8 bases fit TRBD1. The CDR3 length is 15 residues. The junction had 9 bases not matched to a gene; V was cut back by 5 bases and J by 9 bases. CDR1 is KGHSH and CDR2 is LQKENI in the germline V gene. DNA of the CDR3: TGTGCCAGCTCATCAGACAGGGGATTCGGTTCACCCCTCCACTTT. As protein: CASSSDRGFGSPLHF. Complete variable domain (other parts from reference TRBV18 and TRBJ1-6): NAGVMQNPRHLVRRRGQEARLRCSPMKGHSHVYWYRQLPEEGLKFMVYLQKENIIDESGMPKERFSAEFPKEGPSILRIQQVVRGDSAAYFCASSSDRGFGSPLHFGNGTRLTVT.

CDR3 coding DNA: TGCGCCAGCAGCTGGGGGACTAGCGGATACGAGCAGTACTTC. Its protein is CASSWGTSGYEQYF. J is TRBJ2-7 and V is TRBV5-1; 11 bases map to TRBD2. The germline CDR1 and CDR2 sequences are SGHRS and YFSETQ. The CDR3 spans 14 residues. V shed 3 bases, J shed 4 bases, and the junction held 3 bases outside the gene matches. The full variable domain, completed using reference TRBV5-1 and TRBJ2-7, is KAGVTQTPRYLIKTRGQQVTLSCSPISGHRSVSWYQQTPGQGLQFLFEYFSETQRNKGNFPGRFSGRQFSNSRSEMNVSTLELGDSALYLCASSWGTSGYEQYFGPGTRLTVT.

This clone was observed a handful of times. The chain uses TRBV9 and TRBJ2-7; D gene unclear. Looked up from germline, CDR1 is SGDLS and CDR2 is YYNGEE. V was trimmed by 0 bases and J by 2 bases, leaving 9 bases between them. CDR3 length: 14 amino acids. The CDR3 loop is CASSVAVRTYEQYF. The CDR3 nucleotides are TGTGCCAGCAGCGTAGCAGTGCGGACCTACGAGCAGTACTTC. Based on the CDR3 plus reference TRBV9 and TRBJ2-7, the full variable domain is DSGVTQTPKHLITATGQRVTLRCSPRSGDLSVYWYQQSLDQGLQFLIQYYNGEERAKGNILERFSAQQFPDLHSELNLSSLELGDSALYFCASSVAVRTYEQYFGPGTRLTVT.

This clone was counted a few times. The CDR3, as DNA: TGTGCCAGCAGTGGCCGAACCGACAGGGGCCAGACAGATACGCAGTATTTT. Protein sequence: CASSGRTDRGQTDTQYF. The chain is built from TRBV25-1 and TRBJ2-3; 8 bases are shared with TRBD1. With V trimmed by 4 bases and J by 3 bases, 12 bases remained unmatched. CDR1 and CDR2 from the germline V gene are MGHDK and SYGVNS. CDR3 length: 17 residues. The whole variable domain, filled in from reference TRBV25-1 and TRBJ2-3, reads EADIYQTPRYLVIGTGKKITLECSQTMGHDKMYWYQQDPGMELHLIHYSYGVNSTEKGDLSSESTVSRIRTEHFPLTLESARPSHTSQYLCASSGRTDRGQTDTQYFGPGTRLTVL.

This chain connects TRBV10-3 to TRBJ2-1; possible D gene TRBD2, 7 bases. The CDR3 runs 15 residues. Germline V gene sequence: CDR1 ENHRY, CDR2 SYGVKD. V lost 10 bases, J lost 6 bases, and 22 bases lay in between. In DNA, the CDR3 is TGTGCCACCGCGCCGGGGGGCACGGCGGTCAATGAGCAGTTCTTC. Its translation: CATAPGGTAVNEQFF.